Sequencing of this TCR beta chain was carried out in a study of Graves' ophthalmopathy and Graves' hyperthyroidism. General study results and limits: Ophthalmopathy and stable hyperthyroidism were discriminated by a 13-signature model, with roughly 90% sensitivity and 70% to 84% specificity. Most expanded clonotypes in thyroid above 0.001 frequency also showed up in blood.

Ophthalmopathy cases showed moderate-to-severe activity, scoring CAS ≥3 and NOSPECS ≥4, with duration under 3 months. Clinicians diagnosed using symptoms, serum thyroxine, TRAb, thyroid ultrasound and orbital computed tomography. Comments on this clonotype: No antigen is known for it.

The sequenced template was RNA, covering the TCR beta CDR3 region. HTBI primers served in a first-round RT-PCR, which a second-round multiplex PCR followed. TCRdb reanalysed the multiplex PCR reads using MiXCR and keeps one entry per CDR3 protein. The sample includes about 740,000 distinct CDR3 sequences, 40% seen only once; the top ten take approximately 43%. CDR1 and CDR2 from the germline V gene are SNHLY and FYNNEI. The V gene lost 6 bases and the J gene lost 4 bases, with 16 bases spanning the gap. The CDR3 is 14 amino acids. Sequenced sample: peripheral blood. This receptor was identified in an adult man with Graves' ophthalmopathy. The chain recombines TRBV2 with TRBJ2-7; D gene unclear. This CDR3 is CASRPRMRAYEQYF. DNA for the CDR3: TGTGCCAGCAGGCCAAGGATGAGAGCGTACGAGCAGTACTTC. The full variable domain, in which reference TRBV2 and TRBJ2-7 provide the parts outside the CDR3, is EPEVTQTPSHQVTQMGQEVILRCVPISNHLYFYWYRQILGQKVEFLVSFYNNEISEKSEIFDDQFSVERPDGSNFTLKIRSTKLEDSAMYFCASRPRMRAYEQYFGPGTRLTVT.